A selection of T cell receptor beta chains follows, all from one sample in a study of neurological immune-mediated disorders. TCRdb itself ran the 5' RACE reads through MiXCR, one entry per CDR3 protein. The sample yields approximately 25,000 distinct CDR3 sequences, under 25% seen once. Specimen: PBMCs. These receptors came from a woman in her sixties in good health. CDR3s include the opening cysteine and the closing phenylalanine or tryptophan. Fields, in order: J gene, V gene, CDR3 protein.

>TRBJ2-5|TRBV29-1
CSVESGGSVETQYF
>TRBJ2-3|TRBV5-5
CASSIRGDVADTQYF
>TRBJ2-7|TRBV3-1
CASSQEESGRHYEQYF
>TRBJ2-7|TRBV7-9
CASRDTGTGVYEQYF
>TRBJ2-5|TRBV9
CASSTGVVAGAQETQYF
>TRBJ2-3|TRBV7-2
CASSLNRMDTQYF
>TRBJ2-3|TRBV20-1
CSARGGLQAHTDTQYF
>TRBJ2-7|TRBV7-2
CASSPRGTHYEQYF
>TRBJ2-1|TRBV29-1
CSVALGLAGGRNEQFF
>TRBJ2-7|TRBV7-2
CASSLVSSGGPYEQYF
>TRBJ2-3|TRBV4-3
CASSQDGRGSTDTQYF
>TRBJ2-3|TRBV30
CAATGGSTDTQYF
>TRBJ2-7|TRBV28
CASSTNRDRAYEQYF
>TRBJ2-2|TRBV4-3
CASSQTRILLGELFF
>TRBJ2-3|TRBV4-3
CASSQEGDTQYF
>TRBJ2-2|TRBV9
CASGTSGSNTGELFF
>TRBJ2-1|TRBV28
CASSFGRVNEQFF
>TRBJ2-6|TRBV29-1
CSATGEAGANVLTF
>TRBJ2-5|TRBV20-1
CSARDWVVVQETQYF
>TRBJ1-5|TRBV5-1
CASSLGEEGKAQHF
>TRBJ2-1|TRBV7-7
CASSLDIYNEQFF
>TRBJ2-7|TRBV5-1
CASSLGSGQTYEQYF
>TRBJ2-6|TRBV25-1
CASSERYFSGANVLTF
>TRBJ2-1|TRBV6-2/TRBV6-3
CANSYSSTGSEQFF
>TRBJ2-1|TRBV5-5
CASSSLPEAYNEQFF
>TRBJ2-7|TRBV5-1
CASSPAPDRGYYEQYF
>TRBJ1-1|TRBV5-1
CASSSQGNPEAFF
>TRBJ1-3|TRBV5-1
CASSFQGEGNTIYF
>TRBJ2-6|TRBV20-1
CSVGGRSGANVLTF
>TRBJ1-6|TRBV29-1
CSVRTADSPLHF
>TRBJ1-1|TRBV27
CASSSSTRLHEAFF
>TRBJ1-3|TRBV12-5
CASGFFGQTSGNTIYF